Below, 8 T cell receptor beta chains from the same sample are listed, as sequenced in a study of blood T cell repertoires in COVID-19. Repertoires were generated with immunoSEQ multiplex PCR, while TCRdb's copy carries only in-frame clones and drops some. This sample has about 79,000 clones, with approximately 90% found just once. The specimen sequenced was peripheral blood. All receptors come from a man aged 65-85 years with active or convalescent COVID-19.

The rearrangement uses TRBV6-2 or TRBV6-3 and TRBJ2-1; a weak D match, TRBD2 (6 bases). V was pared by 3 bases and J by 4 bases, with 10 bases between. CDR3 length equals 14 residues. Germline V gene sequence: CDR1 MNHEY, CDR2 SVGEGT. CDR3 residues: CASSYGGPYNEQFF. CDR3 DNA: TGTGCCAGCAGTTATGGAGGGCCATACAATGAGCAGTTCTTC.

The J gene is TRBJ1-5, the V gene TRBV28; 8 bases are shared with TRBD1. CDR1 and CDR2 (germline): MDHEN, SYDVKM. The length of the CDR3 is 12 residues. Unmatched junction bases numbered 6, after V lost 10 bases and J lost 7 bases. DNA of the CDR3: TGTGCCATTCAGGGGGCGCGCCAGCCCCAGCATTTT. Protein product: CAIQGARQPQHF.

This clone was detected only once. The chain joins TRBV11-2 to TRBJ2-5; 10 bases are shared with TRBD2. Germline CDR1 and CDR2: SGHAT and FQNNGV. V shed 5 bases and J 5 bases; nucleotides not matched to a gene: 11. The CDR3 extends over 16 amino acids. CDR3 sequence reads: CASSLGLAAIVETQYF. As DNA, the CDR3 is TGTGCCAGCAGCCTCGGACTAGCGGCTATAGTGGAGACCCAGTACTTC.

This clone showed up just a few times. The CDR3 reads CASSLGARATGELFF. CDR3 nucleotides: TGTGCCAGCAGTTTAGGGGCCAGGGCCACCGGGGAGCTGTTTTTT. J is TRBJ2-2 and V is TRBV28, with D possibly matching TRBD1 (5 bases). The CDR3 extends over 15 amino acids. V lost 2 bases and J lost 4, with 11 bases in between. CDR1 is MDHEN and CDR2 is SYDVKM in the germline V gene.

This clone was seen only once. This chain links TRBV12-3 or TRBV12-4 with TRBJ2-2; no reliable D call. The V gene lost 2 bases and the J gene lost 7 bases, with 8 bases spanning the gap. The CDR3 totals 13 residues. The CDR3 loop is CASSLFKRGELFF. DNA of the CDR3: TGTGCCAGCAGTTTATTTAAGCGCGGGGAGCTGTTTTTT.

The rearrangement joins TRBV7-2 to TRBJ1-3; D remains ambiguous. Germline V gene sequence: CDR1 SGHTA, CDR2 FQGNSA. V gave up 3 bases and J gave up 0 bases, with 6 bases separating them. This CDR3 spans 14 amino acids. The CDR3 reads CASSFMSSGNTIYF. Here the CDR3 DNA reads TGTGCCAGCAGCTTCATGAGCTCTGGAAACACCATATATTTT.

This chain links TRBV6-5 with TRBJ2-3; TRBD2 aligns across 7 bases. CDR1 MNHEY and CDR2 SVGAGI come from the germline V gene. The CDR3 has 16 residues. With V trimmed by 2 bases and J by 5 bases, 10 bases remained unmatched. CDR3 loop: CASSYGSAGARDTQYF. The CDR3, as DNA: TGTGCCAGCAGTTACGGGTCGGCGGGAGCTAGAGATACGCAGTATTTT.

The V gene is TRBV28, the J gene TRBJ2-7; 12 positions agree with TRBD2. CDR1 is MDHEN and CDR2 is SYDVKM in the germline V gene. V shed 1 base, J shed 2 bases, and the junction held 6 bases outside the gene matches. The CDR3 contains 17 residues. The CDR3 is CASSLFATSGGTYEQYF. CDR3 in DNA: TGTGCCAGCAGTTTATTCGCGACTAGCGGGGGTACCTACGAGCAGTACTTC.